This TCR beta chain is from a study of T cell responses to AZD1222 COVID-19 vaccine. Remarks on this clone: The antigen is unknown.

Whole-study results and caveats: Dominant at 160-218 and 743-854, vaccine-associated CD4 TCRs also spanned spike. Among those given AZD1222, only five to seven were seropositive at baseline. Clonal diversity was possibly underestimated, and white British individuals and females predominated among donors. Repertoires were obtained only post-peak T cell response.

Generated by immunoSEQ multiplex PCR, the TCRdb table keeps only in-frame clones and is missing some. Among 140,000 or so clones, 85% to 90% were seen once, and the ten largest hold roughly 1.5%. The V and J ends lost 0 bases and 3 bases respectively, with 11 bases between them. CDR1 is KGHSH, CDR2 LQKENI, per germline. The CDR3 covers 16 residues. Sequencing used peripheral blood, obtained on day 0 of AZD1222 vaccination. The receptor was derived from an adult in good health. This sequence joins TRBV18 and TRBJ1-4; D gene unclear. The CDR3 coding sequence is TGTGCCAGCTCACCACCGGGTGCCAAGGCTAATGAAAAACTGTTTTTT. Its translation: CASSPPGAKANEKLFF.